A selection of T cell receptor beta chains follows, all from one sample in a study of human T cells and chemical hapten exposure. TCRdb reprocessed the RACE reads with MiXCR, giving one entry per CDR3 protein. Of about 84,000 distinct CDR3 sequences detected, about 10% appear once; the ten largest clones hold approximately 4.7%. The input for sequencing was whole blood, taken in connection with sensitization to the hapten diphenylcyclopropenone (DPC). The receptors originated from a woman between 50 and 59 years old with alopecia areata. Some clones in this sample may be carry-over from other donors' samples. The CDR3 runs from the conserved cysteine through the conserved F or W. D genes are given only for firm matches. Some rows have no size entry. The others give once, few or many, or a class for an expanded clone.

TRBJ1-3	TRBD1	-	TRBV5-5	TGTGCCAGCAGGCGGGACAGCCACTCTGGAAACACCATATATTTT	CASRRDSHSGNTIYF
TRBJ2-5	-	few	TRBV7-2	TGTGCCAGCAGCCCCAAGTTCGGAGAGACCCAGTACTTC	CASSPKFGETQYF
TRBJ2-1	TRBD2	few	TRBV7-6	TGTGCCAGCAGCTCCGGACTAGCGGGAGGGTTTAACAATGAGCAGTTCTTC	CASSSGLAGGFNNEQFF
TRBJ1-5	-	-	TRBV20-1	TGCAGTGCTCTACGGGGCGCCGGCAATCAGCCCCAGCATTTT	CSALRGAGNQPQHF
TRBJ2-7	TRBD1	many	TRBV27	TGTGCCAGCAGTTTTACCGGGACAGGATCACACGAGCAGTACTTC	CASSFTGTGSHEQYF
TRBJ2-3	-	many	TRBV18	TGTGCCAGCTCCCCCGCCCCCAGCACAGATACGCAGTATTTT	CASSPAPSTDTQYF
TRBJ1-1	TRBD1	few	TRBV12-3/TRBV12-4	TGTGCCAGCAGTAATAACAGGGGCACTGAAGCTTTCTTT	CASSNNRGTEAFF
TRBJ1-1	-	few	TRBV28	TGTGCCAGCATCCTAGGGGGAAACACTGAAGCTTTCTTT	CASILGGNTEAFF
TRBJ2-3	-	-	TRBV28	TGTGCCAGCACCGTCCAGGGGGGAGCAGATACGCAGTATTTT	CASTVQGGADTQYF
TRBJ2-1	-	few	TRBV11-2	TGTGCCAGCAGCCCAGGGAGCGGCACCTACAATGAGCAGTTCTTC	CASSPGSGTYNEQFF
TRBJ2-1	-	-	TRBV7-7	TGTGCCAGCACCGCCGTACCGGGACTGGACAATGAGCAGTTCTTC	CASTAVPGLDNEQFF